A single sample is the source of the 9 T cell receptor beta chains below, sequenced in a study of T cell responses to AZD1222 COVID-19 vaccine. Profiled with immunoSEQ multiplex PCR; TCRdb holds only in-frame clones, not every one. The table has 140,000 to 150,000 clones, approximately 90% seen once; the top ten hold more than 3.5%. The sample in question was peripheral blood, obtained on day 0 of AZD1222 vaccination. Receptor source: an adult in good health.

V gene TRBV7-3 combines with J gene TRBJ2-3, with D maybe TRBD1 (7 bases). V shed 5 bases and J shed 6 bases, with 18 bases lying between them. Per germline, CDR1 SGHTA and CDR2 FQGTGA. CDR3 length: 15 residues. CDR3 sequence (DNA): TGTGCCAGCAGCCCGTTGACAGGGAGGACGGATACGCAGTATTTT. As protein: CASSPLTGRTDTQYF.

This chain connects TRBV6-5 to TRBJ2-1, with TRBD2 matching over 11 bases. The V gene end was trimmed by 4 bases and the J gene end by 8 bases; junction bases not matched to a gene: 10. The CDR3 sequence is 16 residues long. CDR1 and CDR2 from the germline V gene are MNHEY and SVGAGI. The CDR3 DNA reads TGTGCCAGCAGTTTTTCGCCTAGCGGGAGGTGGCATGAGCAGTTCTTC. Its protein product is CASSFSPSGRWHEQFF.

This chain joins TRBV11-2 and TRBJ2-7; 13 positions agree with TRBD2. The CDR3 covers 19 residues. Germline loops: CDR1 SGHAT, CDR2 FQNNGV. V shed 1 base and J 0 bases; nucleotides not matched to a gene: 9. The CDR3 DNA reads TGTGCCAGCAGCTTAGTTAGCGGACTAGCGGGAGATAACTCCTACGAGCAGTACTTC. Protein product: CASSLVSGLAGDNSYEQYF.

The chain has TRBV5-1 and TRBJ1-5, with unresolved D. CDR1 and CDR2 (germline): SGHRS, YFSETQ. V was cut by 0 bases and J by 4 bases, with 11 bases left in between. This CDR3 region has 15 residues. The CDR3 spells CASSLDGRGNQPQHF. The CDR3 DNA is TGCGCCAGCAGCTTGGATGGTAGAGGAAATCAGCCCCAGCATTTT.

CDR3 sequence: CASSSGTGLAGELFF. In DNA, the CDR3 is TGCGCCAGCAGCTCCGGGACAGGGTTAGCCGGGGAGCTGTTTTTT. V usage is TRBV4-3 and J usage is TRBJ2-2, with TRBD1 identical over 9 bases. The V and J ends lost 5 bases and 6 bases, in that order; junction bases with no gene match: 7. Per the germline V gene, CDR1 is LGHNA and CDR2 is YSLEER. The CDR3 is 15 residues long.

This chain uses TRBV27 with TRBJ1-3; D unclear. The V end was cut by 0 bases, the J end by 1 base, with 4 bases between. This CDR3 has 14 residues. Germline V lookup: CDR1 MNHEY, CDR2 SMNVEV (reference sequence). This CDR3 is CASSLSGSGNTIYF. In nucleotides, the CDR3 is TGTGCCAGCAGTTTATCTGGGTCTGGAAACACCATATATTTT.

The CDR3 nucleotides are TGTGCCAGCAGCCAAGGCCTGTACTATGGCTACACCTTC. This gives the protein CASSQGLYYGYTF. The V call is TRBV14, the J call TRBJ1-2; D is unresolved. The CDR3 covers 13 residues. The germline CDR1 and CDR2 sequences are SGHDN and FVKESK. Trimming left V 1 base short and J 3 bases short, with 6 bases between.

V is TRBV12-3 or TRBV12-4 and J is TRBJ2-3; D is unresolved. The V gene lost 6 bases and the J gene lost 5 bases, with 9 bases spanning the gap. CDR3 length equals 12 residues. CDR3 coding DNA: TGTGCCAGCAGCCTCACTGGAGATACGCAGTATTTT. Protein: CASSLTGDTQYF.

The chain joins TRBV9 to TRBJ1-5; 9 bases match TRBD1. Germline CDR1 and CDR2: SGDLS and YYNGEE. J gave up 1 base and V 2 bases, and 4 bases lay outside the gene matches. The CDR3 runs to 16 residues. CDR3 loop: CASSVGTGLSNQPQHF. CDR3 sequence (DNA): TGTGCCAGCAGCGTGGGGACAGGGTTGAGCAATCAGCCCCAGCATTTT.